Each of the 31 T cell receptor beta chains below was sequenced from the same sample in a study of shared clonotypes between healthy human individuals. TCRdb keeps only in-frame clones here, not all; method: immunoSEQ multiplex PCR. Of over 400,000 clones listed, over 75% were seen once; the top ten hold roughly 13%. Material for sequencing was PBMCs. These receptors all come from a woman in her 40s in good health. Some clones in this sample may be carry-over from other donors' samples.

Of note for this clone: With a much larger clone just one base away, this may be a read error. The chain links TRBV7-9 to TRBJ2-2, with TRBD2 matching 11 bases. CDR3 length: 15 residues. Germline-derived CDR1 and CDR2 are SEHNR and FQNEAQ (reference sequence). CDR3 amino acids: CASPPSGRNTWELFF. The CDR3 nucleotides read TGTGCCAGCCCCCCTAGCGGGAGGAACACCTGGGAGCTGTTTTTT.

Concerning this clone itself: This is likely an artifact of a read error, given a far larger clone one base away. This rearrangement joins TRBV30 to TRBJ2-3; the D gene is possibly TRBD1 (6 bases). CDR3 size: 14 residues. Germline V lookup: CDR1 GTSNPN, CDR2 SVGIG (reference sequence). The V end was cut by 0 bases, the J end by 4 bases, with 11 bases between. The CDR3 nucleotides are TGTGCCTGGAGTGTTACAGGGTGCCCAGATACGCAGTATTTT. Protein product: CAWSVTGCPDTQYF. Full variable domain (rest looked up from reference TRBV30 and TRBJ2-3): SQTIHQWPATLVQPVGSPLSLECTVEGTSNPNLYWYRQAAGRGLQLLFYSVGIGQISSEVPQNLSASRPQDRQFILSSKKLLLSDSGFYLCAWSVTGCPDTQYFGPGTRLTVL.

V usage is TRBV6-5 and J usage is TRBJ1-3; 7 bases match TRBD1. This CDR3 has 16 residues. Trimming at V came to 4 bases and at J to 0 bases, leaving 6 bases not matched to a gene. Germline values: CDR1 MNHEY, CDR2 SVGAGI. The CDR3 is CASSSTGSPSGNTIYF. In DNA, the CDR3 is TGTGCCAGCAGTTCGACAGGGAGTCCCTCTGGAAACACCATATATTTT.

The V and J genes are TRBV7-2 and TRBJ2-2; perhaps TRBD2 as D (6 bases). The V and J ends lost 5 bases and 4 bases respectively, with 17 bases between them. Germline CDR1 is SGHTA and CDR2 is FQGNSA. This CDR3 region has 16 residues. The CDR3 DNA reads TGTGCCAGCAGCAAACGGACTAACCTGTTCACCGGGGAGCTGTTTTTT. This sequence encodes CASSKRTNLFTGELFF.

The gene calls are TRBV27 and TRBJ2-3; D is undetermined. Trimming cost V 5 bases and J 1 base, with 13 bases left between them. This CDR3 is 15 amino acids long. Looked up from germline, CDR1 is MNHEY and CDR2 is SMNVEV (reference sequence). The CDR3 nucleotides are TGTGCCAGCAGTATCAGGCGAGGTGGCACAGATACGCAGTATTTT. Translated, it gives CASSIRRGGTDTQYF.

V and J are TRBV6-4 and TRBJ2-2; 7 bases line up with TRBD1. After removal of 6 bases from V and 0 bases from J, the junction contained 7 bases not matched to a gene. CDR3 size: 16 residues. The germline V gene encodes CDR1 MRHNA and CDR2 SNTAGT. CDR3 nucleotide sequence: TGTGCCAGCAGCCGGGACAGAGTCGCGAACACCGGGGAGCTGTTTTTT. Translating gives CASSRDRVANTGELFF.

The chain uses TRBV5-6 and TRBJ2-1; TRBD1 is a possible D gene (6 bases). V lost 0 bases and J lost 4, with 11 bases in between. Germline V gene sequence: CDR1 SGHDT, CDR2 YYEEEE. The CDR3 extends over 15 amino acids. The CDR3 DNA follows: TGTGCCAGCAGCTTGGGGGGGCCGGCGTACAATGAGCAGTTCTTC. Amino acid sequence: CASSLGGPAYNEQFF.

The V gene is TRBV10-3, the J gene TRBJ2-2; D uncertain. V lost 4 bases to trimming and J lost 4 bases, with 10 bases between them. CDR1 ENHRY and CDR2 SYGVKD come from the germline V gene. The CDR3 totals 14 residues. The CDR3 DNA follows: TGTGCCATCAGTGGTACGTCGGGCACCGGGGAGCTGTTTTTT. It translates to CAISGTSGTGELFF.

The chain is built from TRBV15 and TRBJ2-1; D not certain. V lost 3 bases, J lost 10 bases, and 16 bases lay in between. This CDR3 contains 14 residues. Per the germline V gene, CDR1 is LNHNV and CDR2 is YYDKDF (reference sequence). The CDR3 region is CATSRFFRRVEQFF. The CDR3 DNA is TGTGCCACCAGCAGGTTCTTCCGTAGAGTCGAGCAGTTCTTC.

CDR3 sequence (DNA): TGTGCCAGCAGCCAAAACCCGGGGACAGTTCAAGAGACCCAGTACTTC. Translating it yields CASSQNPGTVQETQYF. This rearrangement joins TRBV4-2 to TRBJ2-5; 7 bases agree with TRBD1. V lost 2 bases and J lost 2; bases outside the gene matches: 8. This CDR3 is built from 16 residues. Germline V gene lookup returns CDR1 LGHNA and CDR2 YNFKEQ.

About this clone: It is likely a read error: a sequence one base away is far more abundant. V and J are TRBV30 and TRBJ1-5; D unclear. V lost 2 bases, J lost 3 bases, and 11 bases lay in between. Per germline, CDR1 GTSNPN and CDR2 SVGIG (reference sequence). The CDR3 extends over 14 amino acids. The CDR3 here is CAWSTVQNNQPQHF. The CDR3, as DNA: TGTGCCTGGAGTACTGTACAGAACAATCAGCCCCAGCATTTT.

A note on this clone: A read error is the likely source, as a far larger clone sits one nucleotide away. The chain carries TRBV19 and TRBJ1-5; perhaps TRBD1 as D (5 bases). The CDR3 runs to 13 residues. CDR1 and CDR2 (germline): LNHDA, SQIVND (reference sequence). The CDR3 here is CSSRDSSNQPQHF. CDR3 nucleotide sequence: TGTTCCAGTAGAGACAGTTCCAATCAGCCCCAGCATTTT.

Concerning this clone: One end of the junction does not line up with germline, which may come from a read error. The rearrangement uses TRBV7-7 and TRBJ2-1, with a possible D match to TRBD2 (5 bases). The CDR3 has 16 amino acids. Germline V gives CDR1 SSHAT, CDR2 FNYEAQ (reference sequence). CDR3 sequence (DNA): TGTGCTAGCAGCTTAGGAACGAGCGGAGCATACAATGAGCAGTTCTTC. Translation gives CASSLGTSGAYNEQFF.

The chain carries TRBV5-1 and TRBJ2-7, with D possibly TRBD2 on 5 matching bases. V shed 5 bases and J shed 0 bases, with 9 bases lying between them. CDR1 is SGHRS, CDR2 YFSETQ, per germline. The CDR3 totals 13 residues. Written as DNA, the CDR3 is TGCGCCAGCAGGAGGGCCGGCTCCTACGAGCAGTACTTC. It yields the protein CASRRAGSYEQYF.

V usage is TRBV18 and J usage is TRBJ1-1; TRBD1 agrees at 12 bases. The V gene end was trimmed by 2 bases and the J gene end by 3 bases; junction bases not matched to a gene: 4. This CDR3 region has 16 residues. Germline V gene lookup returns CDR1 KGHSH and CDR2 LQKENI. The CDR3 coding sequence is TGTGCCAGCTCACCAGGGACAGGGGGCTGGTACACTGAAGCTTTCTTT. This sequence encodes CASSPGTGGWYTEAFF.

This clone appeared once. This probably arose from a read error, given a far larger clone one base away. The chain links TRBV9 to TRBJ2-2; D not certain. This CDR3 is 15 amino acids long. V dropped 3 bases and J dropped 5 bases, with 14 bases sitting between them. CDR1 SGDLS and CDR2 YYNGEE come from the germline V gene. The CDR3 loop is CASSETPVQTGELFF. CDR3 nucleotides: TGTGCCAGCAGCGAAACACCGGTACAGACCGGGGAGCTGTTTTTT.

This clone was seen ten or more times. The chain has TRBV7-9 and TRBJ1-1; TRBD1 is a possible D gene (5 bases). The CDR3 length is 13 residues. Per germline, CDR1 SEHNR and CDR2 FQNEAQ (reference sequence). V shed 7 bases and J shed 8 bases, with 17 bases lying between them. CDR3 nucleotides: TGTGCCAGCACCGAGGGGAGGGAACTCGAAGCTTTCTTT. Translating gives CASTEGRELEAFF. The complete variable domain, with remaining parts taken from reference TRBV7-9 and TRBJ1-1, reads DTGVSQNPRHKITKRGQNVTFRCDPISEHNRLYWYRQTLGQGPEFLTYFQNEAQLEKSRLLSDRFSAERPKGSFSTLEIQRTEQGDSAMYLCASTEGRELEAFFGQGTRLTVV.

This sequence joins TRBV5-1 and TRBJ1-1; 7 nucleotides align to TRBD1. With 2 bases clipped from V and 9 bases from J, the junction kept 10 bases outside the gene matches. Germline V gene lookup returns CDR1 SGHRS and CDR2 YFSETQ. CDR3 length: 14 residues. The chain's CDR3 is CASSLNTGEIKAFF. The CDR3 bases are TGCGCCAGCAGCTTAAATACAGGGGAGATAAAAGCTTTCTTT.

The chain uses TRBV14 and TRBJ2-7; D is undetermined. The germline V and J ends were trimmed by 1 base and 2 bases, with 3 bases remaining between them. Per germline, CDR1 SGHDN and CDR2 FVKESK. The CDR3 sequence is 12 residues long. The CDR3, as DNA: TGTGCCAGCAGCCAAGCCACCTACGAGCAGTACTTC. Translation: CASSQATYEQYF.

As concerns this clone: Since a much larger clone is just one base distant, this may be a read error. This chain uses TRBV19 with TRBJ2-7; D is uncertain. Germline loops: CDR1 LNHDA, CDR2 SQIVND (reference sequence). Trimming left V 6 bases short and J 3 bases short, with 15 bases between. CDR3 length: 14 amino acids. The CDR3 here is CASSHRSQDYEQYF. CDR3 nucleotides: TGTGCCAGTAGCCATCGGTCGCAGGACTACGAGCAGTACTTC.

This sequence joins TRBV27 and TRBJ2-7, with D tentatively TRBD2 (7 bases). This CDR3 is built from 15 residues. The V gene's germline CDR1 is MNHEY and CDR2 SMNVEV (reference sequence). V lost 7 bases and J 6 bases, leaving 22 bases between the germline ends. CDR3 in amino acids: CASTARGEGLVEQYF. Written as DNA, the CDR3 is TGTGCCAGCACCGCTAGGGGGGAGGGCCTGGTCGAGCAGTACTTC.

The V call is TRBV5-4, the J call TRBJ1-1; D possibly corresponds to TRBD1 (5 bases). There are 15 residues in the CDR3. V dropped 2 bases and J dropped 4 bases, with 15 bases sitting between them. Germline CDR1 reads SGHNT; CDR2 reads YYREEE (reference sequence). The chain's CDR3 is CASSFQGGESTEAFF. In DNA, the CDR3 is TGTGCCAGCAGCTTCCAGGGTGGAGAGAGCACTGAAGCTTTCTTT.

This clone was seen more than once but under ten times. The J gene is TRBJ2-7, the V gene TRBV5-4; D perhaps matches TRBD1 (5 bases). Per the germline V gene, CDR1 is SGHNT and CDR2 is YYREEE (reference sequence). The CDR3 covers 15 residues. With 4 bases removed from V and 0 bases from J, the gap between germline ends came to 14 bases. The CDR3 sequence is CASSDRDRPSYEQYF. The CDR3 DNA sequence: TGTGCCAGCAGCGACCGAGACAGACCCTCCTACGAGCAGTACTTC.

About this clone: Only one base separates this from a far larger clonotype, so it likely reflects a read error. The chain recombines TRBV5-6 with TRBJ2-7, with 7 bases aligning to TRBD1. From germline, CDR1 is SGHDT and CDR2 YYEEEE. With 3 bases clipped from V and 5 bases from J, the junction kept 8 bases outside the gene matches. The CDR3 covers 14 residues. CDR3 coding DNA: TGTGCCAGCAGCTCCGGGACAGTGAGGCACGAGCAGTACTTC. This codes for CASSSGTVRHEQYF.

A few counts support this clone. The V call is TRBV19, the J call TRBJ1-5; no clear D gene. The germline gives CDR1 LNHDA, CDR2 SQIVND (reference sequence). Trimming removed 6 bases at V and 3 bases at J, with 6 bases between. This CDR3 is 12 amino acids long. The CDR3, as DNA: TGTGCCAGTAGGATCGCCAATCAGCCCCAGCATTTT. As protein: CASRIANQPQHF.

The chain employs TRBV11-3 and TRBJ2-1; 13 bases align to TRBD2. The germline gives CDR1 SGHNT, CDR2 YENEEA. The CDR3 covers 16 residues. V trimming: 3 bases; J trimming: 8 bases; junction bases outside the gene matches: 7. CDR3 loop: CASSFRLAGGIDEQFF. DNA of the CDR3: TGTGCCAGCAGCTTCCGACTAGCGGGAGGCATTGATGAGCAGTTCTTC.

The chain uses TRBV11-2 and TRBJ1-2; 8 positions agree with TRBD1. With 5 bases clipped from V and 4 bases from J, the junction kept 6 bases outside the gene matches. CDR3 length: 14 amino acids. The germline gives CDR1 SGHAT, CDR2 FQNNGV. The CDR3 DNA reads TGTGCCAGCAGCCAGGGGACAGGAGTCTATGGCTACACCTTC. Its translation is CASSQGTGVYGYTF. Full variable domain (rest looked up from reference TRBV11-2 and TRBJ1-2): EAGVAQSPRYKIIEKRQSVAFWCNPISGHATLYWYQQILGQGPKLLIQFQNNGVVDDSQLPKDRFSAERLKGVDSTLKIQPAKLEDSAVYLCASSQGTGVYGYTFGSGTRLTVV.

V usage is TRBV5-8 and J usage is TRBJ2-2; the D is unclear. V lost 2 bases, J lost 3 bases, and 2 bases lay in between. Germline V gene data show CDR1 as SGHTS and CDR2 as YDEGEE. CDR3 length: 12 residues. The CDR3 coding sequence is TGTGCCAGCAGCTTACACACCGGGGAGCTGTTTTTT. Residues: CASSLHTGELFF.

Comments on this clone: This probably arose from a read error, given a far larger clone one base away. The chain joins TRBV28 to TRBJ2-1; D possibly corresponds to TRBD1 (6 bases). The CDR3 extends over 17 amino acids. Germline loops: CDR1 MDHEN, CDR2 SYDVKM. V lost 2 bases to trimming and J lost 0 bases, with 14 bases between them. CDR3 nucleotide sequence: TGTGCCAGCAGTTTACCCCCCAGGGGAAGCTCCTACAATGAGCAGTTCTTC. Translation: CASSLPPRGSSYNEQFF.

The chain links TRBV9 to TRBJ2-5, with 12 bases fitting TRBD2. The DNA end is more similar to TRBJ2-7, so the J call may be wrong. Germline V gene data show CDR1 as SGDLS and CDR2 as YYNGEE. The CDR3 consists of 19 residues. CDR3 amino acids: CASSPQGGLAGGPAGEQYF. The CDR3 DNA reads TGTGCCAGCAGCCCACAGGGGGGGCTAGCGGGAGGGCCGGCGGGCGAGCAGTACTTC.

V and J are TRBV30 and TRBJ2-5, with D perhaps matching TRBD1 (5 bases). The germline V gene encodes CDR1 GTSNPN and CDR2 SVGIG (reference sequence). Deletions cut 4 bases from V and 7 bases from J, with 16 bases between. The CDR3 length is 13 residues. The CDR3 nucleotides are TGTGCCTGGACTCGCAGGGCCTCGGGGACCCAGTACTTC. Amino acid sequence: CAWTRRASGTQYF.